This TCR beta chain was observed in a study of blood T cell repertoires in COVID-19. Sequencing used immunoSEQ multiplex PCR; TCRdb keeps in-frame clones, though not all of them. Among about 200,000 clones listed, roughly 75% were seen once. Sequencing used peripheral blood. This clonotype originated in a woman between 70 and 85 years old with acute or convalescent COVID-19.

CDR3 in DNA: TGTGCCAGCAGCTCACAGGGGGTGAACACTGAAGCTTTCTTT. This translates into CASSSQGVNTEAFF. The chain couples TRBV11-3 to TRBJ1-1; 8 nucleotides line up with TRBD1. CDR3 length equals 14 residues. V trimming: 4 bases; J trimming: 0 bases; junction bases outside the gene matches: 1. Germline assignment: CDR1 SGHNT and CDR2 YENEEA.